What follows are 27 T cell receptor beta chains derived from one specimen sequenced in a study of monozygotic twins with inflammatory bowel disease (dated by TCRdb to the late 2010s). The library was generated by 5' RACE. TCRdb names Illumina HiSeq 2500 as the instrument used. TCRdb reprocessed the reads and provides one entry for every CDR3 protein sequence; no DNA is given. This sample's records show some 170,000 distinct CDR3 sequences. Roughly 3% of the sample comes from the top ten. Sequencing was performed on blood. The receptors originated from a human donor with ulcerative colitis or Crohn's disease, or a healthy co-twin of an affected twin (not recorded which).

The rearrangement links TRBV7-2 to TRBJ1-5; TCRdb's assignment of TRBD1 cannot be checked, as there is no DNA. From germline, CDR1 is SGHTA and CDR2 FQGNSA. The CDR3 runs 15 residues. The CDR3 loop reads CASSSQAGVAQPQHF.

The chain carries TRBV24-1 and TRBJ2-1. From germline, CDR1 is KGHDR and CDR2 SFDVKD. This CDR3 has 16 amino acids. The CDR3 loop is CATSDPLGSSYNEQFF.

V gene TRBV6-2 or TRBV6-3 combines with J gene TRBJ2-7; TCRdb gives TRBD1 as the D gene, but with no DNA this cannot be confirmed. The germline V gene has CDR1 MNHEY and CDR2 SVGEGT. The CDR3 sequence is 17 residues long. The CDR3 sequence: CASTSIMTGGPRDEQYF.

The rearrangement links TRBV3-1 to TRBJ2-1; TCRdb indicates TRBD2, and absent DNA this call remains unverified. Germline V gene data show CDR1 as LGHDT and CDR2 as YNNKEL (reference sequence). This CDR3 region has 14 residues. CDR3 residues: CASSQGTGDNEQFF.

The V call is TRBV7-9, the J call TRBJ2-6; the TCRdb call, TRBD2, lacks DNA for checking. This CDR3 is built from 16 residues. The germline V gene has CDR1 SEHNR and CDR2 FQNEAQ (reference sequence). The CDR3 loop reads CASSSGRSSGANVLTF.

The chain has TRBV12-3 or TRBV12-4 and TRBJ2-7. The CDR3 consists of 11 residues. The CDR3 loop is CASSSYLGQYF.

This rearrangement joins TRBV6-2 or TRBV6-3 to TRBJ1-5. This CDR3 has 15 amino acids. Germline loops: CDR1 MNHEY, CDR2 SVGEGT. This CDR3 reads CASSSRVYVYQPQHF.

This chain joins TRBV11-2 and TRBJ2-4; absent DNA, TCRdb's TRBD1 call cannot be checked. Germline-derived CDR1 and CDR2 are SGHAT and FQNNGV. The CDR3 runs to 19 residues. CDR3 loop: CASSPPGTGALIAKNIQYF.

The rearrangement joins TRBV18 to TRBJ2-3; TCRdb proposes TRBD1, but this gene call is untestable without DNA. This CDR3 is built from 14 residues. Germline CDR1 KGHSH, CDR2 LQKENI. CDR3 region: CASSRDRLTDTQYF. Variable domain in full (rest from reference TRBV18 and TRBJ2-3): NAGVMQNPRHLVRRRGQEARLRCSPMKGHSHVYWYRQLPEEGLKFMVYLQKENIIDESGMPKERFSAEFPKEGPSILRIQQVVRGDSAAYFCASSRDRLTDTQYFGPGTRLTVL.

This rearrangement joins TRBV2 to TRBJ2-7. CDR1 and CDR2 from the germline V gene are SNHLY and FYNNEI. The length of the CDR3 is 11 residues. The CDR3 is CASSEQYEQYF.

The chain employs TRBV7-9 and TRBJ2-4; TCRdb names TRBD1, which stays unverified in the absence of DNA. This CDR3 is built from 16 residues. Germline V CDR1 and CDR2: SEHNR, FQNEAQ (reference sequence). The CDR3 sequence is CASSLGGSGSKNIQYF.

The chain employs TRBV19 and TRBJ1-2; absent DNA, TCRdb's TRBD1 call cannot be checked. This CDR3 has 18 residues. Germline lookup yields CDR1 LNHDA and CDR2 SQIVND (reference sequence). CDR3 residues: CASSAPGQGPPANYGYTF.

This chain connects TRBV12-3 or TRBV12-4 to TRBJ1-5; TCRdb selects TRBD1, and the lack of DNA leaves this call unchecked. The CDR3 spans 15 residues. CDR3: CASSLDRGGDQPQHF.

The chain recombines TRBV28 with TRBJ2-1; the TRBD2 assignment by TCRdb is unverifiable without DNA. Germline V gene lookup returns CDR1 MDHEN and CDR2 SYDVKM. The CDR3 covers 16 residues. CDR3: CASSLDLAGGDNEQFF.

The chain uses TRBV10-3 and TRBJ2-2; TCRdb's D gene call, TRBD2, goes unchecked for lack of DNA. CDR3 length equals 14 residues. Germline values: CDR1 ENHRY, CDR2 SYGVKD. The CDR3 protein is CAIRPRLDTGELFF.

The genes are TRBV20-1 and TRBJ2-1; checking the TCRdb D call of TRBD1 is not possible without DNA. Germline assignment: CDR1 DFQATT and CDR2 SNEGSKA (reference sequence). The CDR3 is 14 amino acids. The CDR3 loop is CSARPGEDYNEQFF.

The J gene is TRBJ1-1, the V gene TRBV7-3; the TCRdb call, TRBD1, lacks DNA for checking. The CDR3 is 13 amino acids. The germline gives CDR1 SGHTA, CDR2 FQGTGA. CDR3 region: CASSLSPRGEAFF.

The V and J genes are TRBV29-1 and TRBJ2-7; lacking DNA, the TRBD1 call made by TCRdb goes unchecked. Germline V lookup: CDR1 SQVTM, CDR2 ANQGSEA. There are 12 residues in the CDR3. CDR3 loop: CSAGQGSYEQYF.

The CDR3 spells CASSPISGRPNEQFF. The rearrangement links TRBV7-2 to TRBJ2-1; the TRBD2 assignment by TCRdb is unverifiable without DNA. This CDR3 region has 15 residues. The germline V gene has CDR1 SGHTA and CDR2 FQGNSA.

This chain uses TRBV27 with TRBJ1-6; TCRdb names TRBD1, which stays unverified in the absence of DNA. There are 15 residues in the CDR3. Per germline, CDR1 MNHEY and CDR2 SMNVEV (reference sequence). CDR3 region: CASSSDRVRNSPLHF.

This chain uses TRBV5-1 with TRBJ1-2; TCRdb's assignment of TRBD1 cannot be checked, as there is no DNA. Germline V gives CDR1 SGHRS, CDR2 YFSETQ. This CDR3 region has 18 residues. Here the CDR3 reads CASSLSFPGGSAHYGYTF.

The V and J genes are TRBV30 and TRBJ2-7; the TCRdb call, TRBD1, lacks DNA for checking. This CDR3 region has 17 residues. The germline CDR1 and CDR2 sequences are GTSNPN and SVGIG (reference sequence). Here the CDR3 reads CAWSVRGGQGAAYEQYF.

The chain joins TRBV9 to TRBJ2-1; TCRdb gives TRBD2 as the D gene, but with no DNA this cannot be confirmed. CDR1 and CDR2 (germline): SGDLS, YYNGEE. The CDR3 runs 16 residues. The CDR3 reads CASSVGESGVYNEQFF.

This chain connects TRBV18 to TRBJ2-5. This CDR3 spans 14 amino acids. Germline V gene data show CDR1 as KGHSH and CDR2 as LQKENI. CDR3 in amino acids: CASSPPTSQETQYF.

The rearrangement joins TRBV7-2 to TRBJ1-5; TCRdb gives TRBD1 as the D gene, but with no DNA this cannot be confirmed. The CDR3 sequence is 16 residues long. Germline lookup yields CDR1 SGHTA and CDR2 FQGNSA. CDR3 sequence reads: CASSSHRGLSNQPQHF.

This chain links TRBV28 with TRBJ1-3. Looked up from germline, CDR1 is MDHEN and CDR2 is SYDVKM. This CDR3 spans 15 amino acids. This chain's CDR3 is CASSLSTEGGNTIYF.

The gene calls are TRBV6-2 or TRBV6-3 and TRBJ2-7. CDR1 and CDR2 (germline): MNHEY, SVGEGT. The CDR3 covers 13 residues. The CDR3 here is CASSSDFAYEQYF.